This T cell receptor (beta chain) was recovered during a study of molecular identifiers for immune sequencing clone quantification. Germline V gene lookup returns CDR1 DFQATT and CDR2 SNEGSKA (reference sequence). This CDR3 is 15 amino acids long. V trimming: 6 bases; J trimming: 3 bases; junction bases outside the gene matches: 6. In TCRdb, the PCR reads were re-called with MiXCR into one record per CDR3 protein. The sample contains some 650,000 distinct CDR3 sequences, just under 20% of which appear only once. There are many counts of this clonotype. The sequencing input was naive CD8+ T cells from blood, with Jurkat cell RNA spiked in. Subset noted: FACS-sorted CD8+CD4-CCR7+CD45RA+ naive T cells. The chain employs TRBV20-1 and TRBJ1-5; 12 bases line up with TRBD1. This sequence originates from a human donor in good health. Some libraries in this study had Jurkat cell RNA spiked in. Written as DNA, the CDR3 is TGCAGTGCAGGGGACAGGGGGCCGGTCAATCAGCCCCAGCATTTT. Its translation is CSAGDRGPVNQPQHF.